This TCR beta chain derives from a study of T cells in Graves' hyperthyroidism and ophthalmopathy. Study results and limitations: Ophthalmopathy could be told apart from stable hyperthyroidism with a 13 V-J model.

Researchers took RNA transcripts and amplified the TCR beta CDR3 regions from them. A set of HTBI primers served as the primers for a first-round RT-PCR of the TCR CDR3. TCRdb re-derived calls from the multiplex PCR reads in MiXCR, one entry per CDR3 protein. The table has about 350,000 distinct CDR3 sequences, around 14% seen once. About this clonotype: Its antigen is undetermined.

Germline V gives CDR1 SNHLY, CDR2 FYNNEI. Deletions cut 8 bases from V and 7 bases from J, with 8 bases between. The CDR3 length is 10 residues. This receptor was obtained from a woman aged 25-40 years with Graves' hyperthyroidism. The chain has TRBV2 and TRBJ1-2, with D unresolved. Source material: blood. The CDR3, as DNA: TGTGCCAGCTTTGTTGGTGGCTACACCTTC. This translates into CASFVGGYTF.